This T cell receptor beta chain was obtained from a study of T cell repertoires in cytomegalovirus infection. This clonotype has more than one count but fewer than ten. Antigen: not known. Germline lookup yields CDR1 SEHNR and CDR2 FQNEAQ (reference sequence). The V end was cut by 5 bases, the J end by 1 base, with 8 bases between. The CDR3 runs 13 residues. TCRdb redid the calling of the reads with MiXCR, one entry per CDR3 protein. This table has 750,000 to 900,000 distinct CDR3 sequences, about 27% appearing once. Sequences were derived from cultured CD8+ T cells from PBMCs, sampled from culture after CMV antigen stimulation. V and J are TRBV7-9 and TRBJ2-5, with D tentatively TRBD1 or TRBD2 (6 bases each). The TCR comes from a human donor in good health (CMV status not recorded). Some clones in this sample may be carry-over from other donors' samples. CDR3 in amino acids: CASSKGGQETQYF. In DNA, the CDR3 is TGTGCCAGCAGCAAGGGGGGCCAAGAGACCCAGTACTTC.